Described below is a single T cell receptor (beta chain) sequence and its context. Its matching antigen is unknown. Primers included in the PCR were 60 Vbeta and 13 Jbeta primers. Assay: immunoSEQ multiplex PCR; the TCRdb copy retains only in-frame clones and omits some. The table includes some 76,000 clones, roughly two thirds detected once. The data were obtained in a study of cytomegalovirus exposure and HLA in healthy donors. General study results and limits: The authors judged a highly shared variant cluster likely a sequencing artifact. CMV antigen specificity was confirmed in vitro for a few CMV-associated chains.

V was pared by 1 base and J by 0 bases, with 9 bases between. This CDR3 has 16 amino acids. Germline V gene data show CDR1 as LGHNA and CDR2 as YNFKEQ. This receptor was obtained from a man in his sixties in good health and CMV-seropositive. This chain links TRBV4-2 with TRBJ2-2; the D is unclear. Sequenced sample: PBMCs. As DNA, the CDR3 is TGTGCCAGCAGCCAAGGGTGGAGCGCGAACACCGGGGAGCTGTTTTTT. Its protein is CASSQGWSANTGELFF.